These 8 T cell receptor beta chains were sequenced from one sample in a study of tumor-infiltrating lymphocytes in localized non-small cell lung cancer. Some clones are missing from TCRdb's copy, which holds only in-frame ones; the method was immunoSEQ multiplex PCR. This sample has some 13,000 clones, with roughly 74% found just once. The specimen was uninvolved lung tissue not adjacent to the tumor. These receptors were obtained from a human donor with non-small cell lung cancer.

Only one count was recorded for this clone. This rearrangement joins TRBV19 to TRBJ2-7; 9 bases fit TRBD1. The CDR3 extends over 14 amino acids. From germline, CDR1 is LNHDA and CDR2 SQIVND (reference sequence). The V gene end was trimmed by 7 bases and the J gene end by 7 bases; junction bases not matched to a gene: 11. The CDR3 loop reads CASMPRTGAGEQYF. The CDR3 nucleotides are TGTGCCAGTATGCCTCGGACAGGGGCTGGAGAGCAGTACTTC.

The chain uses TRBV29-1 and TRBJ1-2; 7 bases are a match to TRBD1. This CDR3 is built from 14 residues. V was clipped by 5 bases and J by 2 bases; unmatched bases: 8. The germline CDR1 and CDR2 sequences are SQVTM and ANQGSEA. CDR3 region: CSVTSEQGNYGYTF. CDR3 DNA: TGCAGCGTTACGTCCGAACAGGGGAACTATGGCTACACCTTC.

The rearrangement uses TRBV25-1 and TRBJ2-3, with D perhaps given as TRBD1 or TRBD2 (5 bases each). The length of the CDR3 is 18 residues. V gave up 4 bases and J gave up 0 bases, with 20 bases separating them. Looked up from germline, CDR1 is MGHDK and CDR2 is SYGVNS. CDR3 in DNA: TGTGCCAGCAGTGCAGAGGGAGCCTTGGGGGTTAGCACAGATACGCAGTATTTT. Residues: CASSAEGALGVSTDTQYF.

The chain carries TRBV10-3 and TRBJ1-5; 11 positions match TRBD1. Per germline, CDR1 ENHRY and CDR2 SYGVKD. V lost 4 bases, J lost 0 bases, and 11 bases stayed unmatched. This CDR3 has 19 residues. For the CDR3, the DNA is TGTGCCATCAGTGGGGGGACAGGGGGAATCGGCTATAGCAATCAGCCCCAGCATTTT. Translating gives CAISGGTGGIGYSNQPQHF.

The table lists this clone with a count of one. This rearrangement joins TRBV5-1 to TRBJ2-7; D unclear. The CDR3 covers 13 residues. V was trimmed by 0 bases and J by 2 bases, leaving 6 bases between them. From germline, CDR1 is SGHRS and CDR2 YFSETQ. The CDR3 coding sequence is TGCGCCAGCAGCTTGGAAAGACCCTACGAGCAGTACTTC. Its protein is CASSLERPYEQYF.

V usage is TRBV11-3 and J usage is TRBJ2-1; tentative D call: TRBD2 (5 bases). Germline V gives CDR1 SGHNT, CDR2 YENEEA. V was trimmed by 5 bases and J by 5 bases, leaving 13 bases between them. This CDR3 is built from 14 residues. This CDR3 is CASSVAGVNNEQFF. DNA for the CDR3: TGTGCCAGCAGCGTCGCCGGGGTTAACAATGAGCAGTTCTTC.

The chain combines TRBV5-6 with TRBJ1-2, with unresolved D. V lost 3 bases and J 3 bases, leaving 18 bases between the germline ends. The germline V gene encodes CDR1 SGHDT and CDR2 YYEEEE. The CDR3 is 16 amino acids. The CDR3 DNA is TGTGCCAGCAGCTCCGATGTCCCAGTCTTGCACTATGGCTACACCTTC. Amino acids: CASSSDVPVLHYGYTF.

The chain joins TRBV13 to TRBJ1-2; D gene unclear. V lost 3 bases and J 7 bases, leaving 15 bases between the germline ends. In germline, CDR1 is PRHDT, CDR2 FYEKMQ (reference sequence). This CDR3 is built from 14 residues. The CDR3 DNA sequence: TGTGCCAGCAGCTTGATTTCATCACTCTTTGGCTACACCTTC. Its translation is CASSLISSLFGYTF.